The 31 T cell receptor beta chains below come from one sample, sequenced in a study of regulatory T cells in long-lasting Graves disease. Arm-PCR of CDR3 regions with iRepertoire HTBI primers generated TCR beta libraries. MiXCR, run by TCRdb on the multiplex PCR reads, gives a single entry per CDR3 protein. This sample yields around 500,000 distinct CDR3 sequences, of which roughly 20% are seen a single time; 6.5% to 8% belongs to the top ten. Time point of the sample: persistent/refractory GD, antithyroid drugs over 5 years with positive TRAb. The TCR library used RNA extracted from PBMCs. The source material was peripheral blood mononuclear cells (PBMCs), sampled when the disease was refractory, from a patient treated with antithyroid drugs. Receptors originate from a female donor with Graves disease.

This clonotype was picked up many times. The chain uses TRBV15 and TRBJ1-4, with D possibly TRBD1 on 6 matching bases. The V and J ends lost 11 bases and 0 bases respectively, with 13 bases between them. Germline-derived CDR1 and CDR2 are LNHNV and YYDKDF (reference sequence). The CDR3 is made up of 14 amino acids. The CDR3 protein is CAAGGSATNEKLFF. The CDR3 DNA reads TGTGCCGCCGGGGGCAGCGCAACTAATGAAAAACTGTTTTTT.

This clonotype was observed many times. This chain links TRBV11-2 with TRBJ1-1, with D unclear. This CDR3 is 15 amino acids long. Between the trimmed V and J ends, which lost 3 bases and 0 bases, there was a span of 11 bases. Germline V lookup: CDR1 SGHAT, CDR2 FQNNGV. The CDR3 here is CASSFVGNLNTEAFF. CDR3 in DNA: TGTGCCAGCAGCTTCGTGGGGAACCTGAACACTGAAGCTTTCTTT.

This clonotype was picked up a small number of times. The V and J genes are TRBV7-9 and TRBJ2-5; TRBD1 or TRBD2 may be the D gene (6 bases each). In germline, CDR1 is SEHNR, CDR2 FQNEAQ (reference sequence). The CDR3 loop spans 14 amino acids. V was shortened by 2 bases and J by 5 bases, with 12 bases between the two germline ends. The CDR3, as DNA: TGTGCCAGCAGCTTATACAGGGAGGTGGAGACCCAGTACTTC. It yields the protein CASSLYREVETQYF.

V usage is TRBV29-1 and J usage is TRBJ2-1; D might be TRBD2 (6 bases). Looked up from germline, CDR1 is SQVTM and CDR2 is ANQGSEA. The CDR3 consists of 10 residues. The CDR3 DNA reads TGCAGGGGGAGGAACGGTGAGCAGTTCTTC. It translates to CRGRNGEQFF.

The chain recombines TRBV7-8 with TRBJ2-7, with TRBD2 identical over 13 bases. V trimming: 2 bases; J trimming: 5 bases; junction bases outside the gene matches: 9. There are 17 residues in the CDR3. Germline CDR1 reads SGHVS; CDR2 reads FQNEAQ. DNA of the CDR3: TGTGCCAGCAGCTTAAGGTCTCGACTAGCGGGAGGCCACGAGCAGTACTTC. Translating it yields CASSLRSRLAGGHEQYF.

This clonotype was seen a handful of times. The chain employs TRBV29-1 and TRBJ1-3; D gene uncertain. The CDR3 is 15 residues long. Germline CDR1 SQVTM, CDR2 ANQGSEA. V was shortened by 6 bases and J by 0 bases, with 15 bases between the two germline ends. In DNA form, the CDR3 reads TGCAGCGTGCAAAAGTCTGGGGTCTCTGGAAACACCATATATTTT. This gives the protein CSVQKSGVSGNTIYF.

The sample holds many counts of this clonotype. This CDR3 is CATSRDMERGEYWNTIYF. In DNA form, the CDR3 reads TGTGCCACCAGCAGAGATATGGAGCGTGGTGAATACTGGAACACCATATATTTT. The chain carries TRBV15 and TRBJ1-3; no firm D call. The CDR3 has 18 residues. Germline CDR1 is LNHNV and CDR2 is YYDKDF (reference sequence). Trimming removed 0 bases at V and 7 bases at J, with 22 bases between. The full variable domain, in which reference TRBV15 and TRBJ1-3 provide the parts outside the CDR3, is DAMVIQNPRYQVTQFGKPVTLSCSQTLNHNVMYWYQQKSSQAPKLLFHYYDKDFNNEADTPDNFQSRRPNTSFCFLDIRSPGLGDTAMYLCATSRDMERGEYWNTIYFGEGSWLTVV.

This clonotype was recorded at least ten times. The chain links TRBV20-1 to TRBJ2-1, with D hard to call. The CDR3 consists of 15 residues. Trimming pared 1 base from V and 2 bases from J, leaving 12 bases between. The V gene's germline CDR1 is DFQATT and CDR2 SNEGSKA (reference sequence). Here the CDR3 DNA reads TGCAGTGCTAGAGGGCGATTAGCCACCTACAATGAGCAGTTCTTC. Encoded protein: CSARGRLATYNEQFF.

V is TRBV29-1 and J is TRBJ1-1; 7 positions match TRBD1. Germline trimming cut 0 bases from V and 8 bases from J; bases unmatched to any gene: 6. The length of the CDR3 is 13 residues. The germline CDR1 and CDR2 sequences are SQVTM and ANQGSEA. CDR3 in DNA: TGCAGCGTTGAAGACCTGGGACAGCTGGAAGCTTTCTTT. It is translated as CSVEDLGQLEAFF.

This clonotype was detected many times. The chain joins TRBV28 to TRBJ1-2, with TRBD1 matching 7 bases. V shed 2 bases, J shed 4 bases, and the junction held 4 bases outside the gene matches. This CDR3 has 14 amino acids. The germline V gene has CDR1 MDHEN and CDR2 SYDVKM. The CDR3 bases are TGTGCCAGCAGTTTACGACAGGGCAGCTATGGCTACACCTTC. It is translated as CASSLRQGSYGYTF.

This clonotype was seen at least ten times. This chain links TRBV28 with TRBJ2-7; the D gene is possibly TRBD2 (6 bases). Trimming cost V 1 base and J 7 bases, with 11 bases left between them. Germline V gene sequence: CDR1 MDHEN, CDR2 SYDVKM. The CDR3 is 13 amino acids. The CDR3 protein is CASSLSGVEEQYF. DNA for the CDR3: TGTGCCAGCAGTTTATCGGGGGTAGAGGAGCAGTACTTC. The full variable domain, its missing parts supplied by reference TRBV28 and TRBJ2-7, is DVKVTQSSRYLVKRTGEKVFLECVQDMDHENMFWYRQDPGLGLRLIYFSYDVKMKEKGDIPEGYSVSREKKERFSLILESASTNQTSMYLCASSLSGVEEQYFGPGTRLTVT.

This clonotype was counted ten times or more. This chain uses TRBV12-3 or TRBV12-4 with TRBJ1-1, with 7 positions matching TRBD1. V shed 5 bases and J 2 bases; nucleotides not matched to a gene: 8. The CDR3 contains 15 residues. The CDR3 sequence: CASSPRQGVNTEAFF. In DNA form, the CDR3 reads TGTGCCAGCAGTCCCCGACAGGGCGTTAACACTGAAGCTTTCTTT.

Worth noting for this clonotype: A much larger clone is a single base away; this may be a read error. The CDR3 loop is CASSYSQREKPFF. In nucleotides, the CDR3 is TGTGCCAGCAGTTACTCGCAGAGGGAAAAACCGTTTTTT. V gene TRBV6-5 combines with J gene TRBJ1-4, with no clear D. CDR1 is MNHEY, CDR2 SVGAGI, per germline. This CDR3 comprises 13 residues.

This clonotype was detected a few times. The chain uses TRBV5-1 and TRBJ2-3; unclear D gene. Per the germline V gene, CDR1 is SGHRS and CDR2 is YFSETQ. Trimming removed 2 bases from V and 4 bases from J, with 8 bases in between. The length of the CDR3 is 13 residues. CDR3 sequence reads: CASSLGASDTQYF. CDR3 bases: TGCGCCAGCAGCTTAGGAGCCTCAGATACGCAGTATTTT.

The V and J genes are TRBV20-1 and TRBJ1-1; D is uncertain. Trimming took 3 bases from V and 11 from J, leaving 22 bases between them. The CDR3 consists of 14 residues. Looked up from germline, CDR1 is DFQATT and CDR2 is SNEGSKA (reference sequence). The CDR3 region has the DNA TGCAGTGCTAGGGAACCCTCTAGCGGCCTGCGTGCTTTCTTT. Its protein product is CSAREPSSGLRAFF.

The gene calls are TRBV4-1 and TRBJ1-5; D unclear. Germline V gene sequence: CDR1 MGHRA, CDR2 YSYEKL. V shed 4 bases and J shed 0 bases, with 7 bases lying between them. This CDR3 spans 14 amino acids. CDR3 loop: CASSLHYSNQPQHF. The CDR3 DNA sequence: TGCGCCAGCAGCCTCCATTATAGCAATCAGCCCCAGCATTTT.

The chain has TRBV19 and TRBJ2-3; D not certain. From germline, CDR1 is LNHDA and CDR2 SQIVND (reference sequence). The CDR3 covers 13 residues. With 5 bases removed from V and 3 bases from J, the gap between germline ends came to 9 bases. CDR3 nucleotides: TGTGCCAGTAGTCAGTCTTTAACAGATACGCAGTATTTT. This codes for CASSQSLTDTQYF.

On this clonotype: At one of its ends the junction is not consistent with the germline gene, which may arise from a read error. The rearrangement links TRBV5-4 to TRBJ2-7; no definite D call. Germline V lookup: CDR1 SGHNT, CDR2 YYREEE (reference sequence). The CDR3 loop spans 14 amino acids. The CDR3 sequence: CAGSGRNGLDEQYF. CDR3 sequence (DNA): TGTGCCGGCAGTGGTCGAAATGGTTTGGACGAGCAGTACTTC.

V usage is TRBV9 and J usage is TRBJ2-3, with unresolved D. V lost 4 bases, J lost 3 bases, and 15 bases lay in between. The germline V gene encodes CDR1 SGDLS and CDR2 YYNGEE. The CDR3 loop spans 15 amino acids. In DNA form, the CDR3 reads TGTGCCAGCAGCCCTCGACCTCGCGAGACAGATACGCAGTATTTT. Translation: CASSPRPRETDTQYF.

This clonotype was found many times. V is TRBV6-1 and J is TRBJ1-6, with D unresolved. The CDR3 extends over 11 amino acids. The ends were cut back, 6 bases at V and 7 bases at J, with 4 bases in the middle. CDR1 MNHNS and CDR2 SASEGT come from the germline V gene. The CDR3 coding sequence is TGTGCCAGCAGGCGGAATTCACCCCTCCACTTT. It translates to CASRRNSPLHF.

This clonotype was found a few times. J is TRBJ2-2 and V is TRBV20-1; 8 bases map to TRBD2. This CDR3 is built from 17 residues. CDR1 and CDR2 from the germline V gene are DFQATT and SNEGSKA (reference sequence). V was pared by 5 bases and J by 1 base, with 12 bases of the junction left unmatched. CDR3 sequence (DNA): TGCAGTGCTCCTTGGGGGCTGGCGGGAGGGAACACCGGGGAGCTGTTTTTT. Translating it yields CSAPWGLAGGNTGELFF.

This CDR3 is CASSPQGREQYF. In DNA, the CDR3 is TGCGCCAGCAGCCCACAGGGGCGAGAGCAGTACTTC. The rearrangement links TRBV5-1 to TRBJ2-7; 7 bases fit TRBD1. The CDR3 is 12 amino acids. Germline V CDR1 and CDR2: SGHRS, YFSETQ. Trimming removed 4 bases from V and 7 bases from J; junction bases left unmatched: 5. The full variable domain, completed using reference TRBV5-1 and TRBJ2-7, is KAGVTQTPRYLIKTRGQQVTLSCSPISGHRSVSWYQQTPGQGLQFLFEYFSETQRNKGNFPGRFSGRQFSNSRSEMNVSTLELGDSALYLCASSPQGREQYFGPGTRLTVT.

This clonotype was seen repeatedly, ten times or more. The rearrangement joins TRBV28 to TRBJ2-7; the D gene is possibly TRBD1 (5 bases). Trimming removed 5 bases from V and 6 bases from J, with 5 bases in between. This CDR3 contains 10 residues. Germline-derived CDR1 and CDR2 are MDHEN and SYDVKM. The CDR3 DNA is TGTGCCAGCAGTGACAGCGAGCAGTACTTC. It specifies CASSDSEQYF.

This sequence joins TRBV4-2 and TRBJ2-5, with 7 bases fitting TRBD2. V lost 2 bases, J lost 5 bases, and 17 bases stayed unmatched. Germline lookup yields CDR1 LGHNA and CDR2 YNFKEQ. This CDR3 has 18 amino acids. This CDR3 reads CASSQMLADTRSGETQYF. CDR3 coding DNA: TGTGCCAGCAGCCAAATGCTAGCGGACACTAGGAGCGGGGAGACCCAGTACTTC.

This clonotype turned up a few times. The chain uses TRBV25-1 and TRBJ2-7; possibly TRBD2 for D (6 bases). The V gene lost 2 bases and the J gene lost 9 bases, with 14 bases spanning the gap. CDR3 size: 13 residues. Germline V lookup: CDR1 MGHDK, CDR2 SYGVNS. The chain's CDR3 is CASSETGLPWQYF. The CDR3 coding sequence is TGTGCCAGCAGTGAAACGGGACTCCCCTGGCAGTACTTC.

As for this clonotype: This may come from a read error, since a much larger clone is one base off. The chain couples TRBV6-1 to TRBJ1-2; no reliable D call. CDR3 size: 17 residues. V shed 6 bases and J shed 5 bases, with 25 bases lying between them. Germline V gene data show CDR1 as MNHNS and CDR2 as SASEGT. The CDR3, as DNA: TGTGCCAGCAGCGACCGGTCGGCAGCTGCTACTTCTTATGGCTACACCTTC. It encodes CASSDRSAAATSYGYTF.

This clonotype has just a few counts. The rearrangement joins TRBV2 to TRBJ2-5, with 8 bases aligning to TRBD2. The trim removed 6 bases at V and 3 bases at J, leaving 15 bases unmatched. Looked up from germline, CDR1 is SNHLY and CDR2 is FYNNEI. The CDR3 consists of 17 residues. CDR3 nucleotides: TGTGCCAGCAGCCAATTTCCAGCGGGAGTGGTGGAAGAGACCCAGTACTTC. Protein sequence: CASSQFPAGVVEETQYF.

There are a few counts of this clonotype. The rearrangement links TRBV19 to TRBJ1-5; D is possibly TRBD1 (5 bases). Per the germline V gene, CDR1 is LNHDA and CDR2 is SQIVND (reference sequence). The V end lost 2 bases, the J end lost 8 bases, and 13 bases lay between the germline ends. The CDR3 extends over 14 amino acids. CDR3 protein: CASSIWRGFEPQHF. DNA of the CDR3: TGTGCCAGTAGTATATGGAGGGGTTTTGAGCCCCAGCATTTT. Drawing the rest from reference TRBV19 and TRBJ1-5, the complete variable domain is DGGITQSPKYLFRKEGQNVTLSCEQNLNHDAMYWYRQDPGQGLRLIYYSQIVNDFQKGDIAEGYSVSREKKESFPLTVTSAQKNPTAFYLCASSIWRGFEPQHFGDGTRLSIL.

This clonotype was seen a few times. The chain has TRBV28 and TRBJ2-2, with 7 nucleotides matching TRBD1. The CDR3 sequence is 14 residues long. V trimming: 5 bases; J trimming: 6 bases; junction bases outside the gene matches: 6. Germline V CDR1 and CDR2: MDHEN, SYDVKM. In DNA form, the CDR3 reads TGTGCCAGCAGTACGGACAGGACGGCCGGGGAGCTGTTTTTT. It yields the protein CASSTDRTAGELFF.

At least ten counts were recorded for this clonotype. This sequence joins TRBV6-5 and TRBJ1-6; possibly TRBD1 for D (6 bases). The CDR3 has 17 residues. Germline assignment: CDR1 MNHEY and CDR2 SVGAGI. Trimming stripped 2 bases from V and 9 bases from J, with 20 bases between. CDR3 DNA sequence: TGTGCCAGCAGTTACCAAGTGGACCCAGGGGTCGGTTCACCCCTCCACTTT. Its protein is CASSYQVDPGVGSPLHF.

This clonotype was picked up many times. The V gene is TRBV6-2 or TRBV6-3, the J gene TRBJ1-1; 11 nucleotides line up with TRBD1. Germline loops: CDR1 MNHEY, CDR2 SVGEGT. J gave up 4 bases and V 7 bases, and 8 bases lay outside the gene matches. CDR3 length equals 15 residues. As DNA, the CDR3 is TGTGCCAGCACGTCACTCGGGACAGGGGGCACTGAAGCTTTCTTT. Translated: CASTSLGTGGTEAFF.